This T cell receptor (beta chain) appears in the sequencing data of a study of CD8 T cells in ankylosing spondylitis. Study-level points and caveats: Some motif variants were previously reported in reactive arthritis synovial fluid and blood. Relatively rare in peripheral blood, disease-linked clones were also CD8+.

Making use of molecular barcodes, quantitative 5'-RACE generated TCR beta libraries. TCRdb analysed the 5' RACE reads with MiXCR anew, one entry per CDR3 protein. The sample has about 150,000 distinct CDR3 sequences, roughly 44% seen once. Concerning this clonotype: What it recognizes is unknown.

CDR3 length: 17 amino acids. J gave up 2 bases and V 6 bases, and 9 bases lay outside the gene matches. The source material was synovial fluid, either unsorted or a sorted T cell fraction (not recorded which). The chain has TRBV12-3 or TRBV12-4 and TRBJ2-5, with 13 bases aligning to TRBD2. This receptor was taken from a male donor with ankylosing spondylitis. CDR3 in DNA: TGTGCCAGCAGCCCACAGGGACTAGCGGGACAACAAGAGACCCAGTACTTC. It codes for CASSPQGLAGQQETQYF.